This T cell receptor (beta chain) came from a study of OX40 agonist ivuxolimab in advanced cancers. About the study as a whole: Ivuxolimab was a fully human IgG2 agonistic monoclonal antibody targeting the costimulatory receptor OX40 (CD134). Intravenous ivuxolimab was administered to patients every 2 weeks at six dose levels: 0.01, 0.1, 0.3, 1.5, 3 and 10 mg/kg. Of the roughly 51 patients in dose escalation, about 20 had hepatocellular carcinoma, around 15 had melanoma, 9 had renal cell carcinoma and 9 had head and neck cancer. The dose-escalation cohort was roughly 80% male with a mean age of approximately 60 years, ranging from roughly 20 to 80. Prior anti-PD-1, anti-PD-L1 or anti-CTLA-4 therapy was permitted, and less than 45% of dose-escalation patients had received checkpoint inhibitors. Partial responses were achieved by three dose-escalation patients, of whom one had hepatocellular carcinoma and two had cutaneous melanoma. The point of sequencing TCRbeta in the periphery was to test whether ivuxolimab changed TCR sequence diversity and drove clonal T-cell expansion. The paper covers the monotherapy dose-escalation part of the phase I ivuxolimab trial, which included N of about 50 patients. General findings and caveats noted by the study authors: In the 0.1-3.0 mg/kg groups, partial responders were among the patients with the lowest normalized peripheral clonal expansion, particularly in CD8+ T cells. Antigen specificity was not determined for the clonally expanded peripheral T cells. After ivuxolimab, CD8+ T cells had more expanded clones than CD4+ T cells on average. Low levels of normalized T-cell clonal expansion were also seen in some patients who did not respond. At doses of 0.1 to 3.0 mg/kg, clonal expansion of both CD4+ and CD8+ T cells in blood was seen between baseline and week 6.

For sequencing of the TCRbeta CDR3 region, genomic DNA was extracted from the sorted cells. The immunoSEQ Assay was used for sequencing of TCRbeta CDR3 regions. TCRdb obtained this table from immuneACCESS and retained in-frame rearrangements with V and J assigned. These tables miss some clones; where compared with another copy, unresolved V genes account for less than half of the shortfall, and the remainder is unexplained. The sample has tens of thousands of clones on record, approximately 90% of them singletons. The ten largest clones take up about 48% of the sample. The trial excluded patients who had a history of autoimmune disease or were on systemic immunosuppression. In every dose cohort, peripheral blood was drawn for TCR sequencing at baseline, cycle 4 day 1, and cycle 7 day 1. The samples were drawn from a first-in-human, open-label, multicenter phase I dose-escalation trial of ivuxolimab. Adults with locally advanced or metastatic head and neck squamous cell, hepatocellular, melanoma or renal cell carcinoma were enrolled in the trial. Before TCR sequencing, CD4+ T cells and CD8+ T cells from peripheral blood were sorted into separate populations.

V trim: 5 bases; J trim: 5 bases; unmatched bases: 3. CDR1 and CDR2 were assigned from the germline V gene as WSHSY and SAAADI. The CDR3 measures 14 amino acids from cysteine to phenylalanine. CDR3 DNA is the only sequence kept; it has 42 bases, read in frame from the first base. Note on this clone: Its antigen remains undetermined. No quality values exist for individual bases; no much larger clone is one base distant.

The input for sequencing was CD4+ or CD8+ T cells sorted from blood, taken in a trial of the OX40 agonist ivuxolimab. The source is an adult with an advanced solid tumor such as melanoma, head and neck, liver or kidney cancer. The chain uses TRBV10-2 and TRBJ2-1; 10 bases in between match TRBD2. The DNA sequence is as follows: TGCGCCAGCAGTACAACTAGCGGGGACAATGAGCAGTTCTTC. The resulting protein is CASSTTSGDNEQFF.